This T cell receptor beta chain was identified during a study of CD8+ T cells in alopecia areata. Findings and limits, study-wide: It was less clear whether patients shared TCRs than it was in mice, possibly because of HLA. Lesional scalp, notably in alopecia totalis/universalis, had clonality above that of normal scalp. Scalp samples also yield sequences from resident alphabeta T cells of normal skin. A large proportion of expanded lesional clones were detected persisting in scalp and blood during tofacitinib.

Worth noting for this clone: What it binds is unknown.

Specified treatment: oral pan-JAK inhibitor, 5-10 mg twice daily. Following RNA extraction, reverse transcription yielded cDNA that acted as the sequencing template. Sequencing used immunoSEQ multiplex PCR; TCRdb keeps in-frame clones, though not all of them. The sample consists of roughly 120,000 clones, roughly 50% of them appearing once. The origin of this receptor is a human donor with alopecia areata. The specimen comprised CD8+ T cells sorted from blood, sampled at week 4, from a patient treated with tofacitinib.

The CDR3 bases are TGCGCCAGCAGCCCAGGGACAGGGGGGCACGAGCAGTACTTC. Translation gives CASSPGTGGHEQYF. The chain couples TRBV5-1 to TRBJ2-7; 11 bases align to TRBD1. The V segment lost 4 bases and the J segment 5 bases; nucleotides outside the gene matches: 5. The CDR3 has 14 residues. Germline CDR1 is SGHRS and CDR2 is YFSETQ. The full variable domain, with the rest looked up from reference TRBV5-1 and TRBJ2-7, is KAGVTQTPRYLIKTRGQQVTLSCSPISGHRSVSWYQQTPGQGLQFLFEYFSETQRNKGNFPGRFSGRQFSNSRSEMNVSTLELGDSALYLCASSPGTGGHEQYFGPGTRLTVT.